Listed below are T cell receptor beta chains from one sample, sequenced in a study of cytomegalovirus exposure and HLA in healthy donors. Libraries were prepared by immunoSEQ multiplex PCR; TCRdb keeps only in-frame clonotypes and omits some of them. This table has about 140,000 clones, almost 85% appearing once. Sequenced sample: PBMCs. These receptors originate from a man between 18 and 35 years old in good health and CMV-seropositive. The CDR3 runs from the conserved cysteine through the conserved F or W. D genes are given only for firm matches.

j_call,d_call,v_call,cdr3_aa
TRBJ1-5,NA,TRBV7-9,CASSLGILGRANQPQHF
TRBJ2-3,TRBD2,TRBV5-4,CASSSPTSGTYTDTQYF
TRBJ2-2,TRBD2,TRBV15,CATSREGGSGTGELFF
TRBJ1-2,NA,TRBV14,CASSQERGYTF
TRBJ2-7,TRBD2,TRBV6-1,CASSGQIGGGRSIYEQYF
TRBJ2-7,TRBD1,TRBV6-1,CASKSWDRDDEQYF
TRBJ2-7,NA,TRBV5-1,CASSLVPGVRDEQYF
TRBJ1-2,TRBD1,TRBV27,CASSPVGTGMNTF
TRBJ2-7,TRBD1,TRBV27,CASSRTGGEAYEQYF
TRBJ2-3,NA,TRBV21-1,CAPGAGESTDTQYF
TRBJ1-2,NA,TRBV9,CASSPGNPRANYGYTF
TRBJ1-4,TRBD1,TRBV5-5,CASSPEMIGTGDNEKLFF
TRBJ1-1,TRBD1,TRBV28,CASSSTGPEAFF
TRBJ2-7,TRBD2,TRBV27,CATSTGTSREQYF
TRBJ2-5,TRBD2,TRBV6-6,CASSYSRGSTQYF
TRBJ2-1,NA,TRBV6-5,CASSRGVNEQFF